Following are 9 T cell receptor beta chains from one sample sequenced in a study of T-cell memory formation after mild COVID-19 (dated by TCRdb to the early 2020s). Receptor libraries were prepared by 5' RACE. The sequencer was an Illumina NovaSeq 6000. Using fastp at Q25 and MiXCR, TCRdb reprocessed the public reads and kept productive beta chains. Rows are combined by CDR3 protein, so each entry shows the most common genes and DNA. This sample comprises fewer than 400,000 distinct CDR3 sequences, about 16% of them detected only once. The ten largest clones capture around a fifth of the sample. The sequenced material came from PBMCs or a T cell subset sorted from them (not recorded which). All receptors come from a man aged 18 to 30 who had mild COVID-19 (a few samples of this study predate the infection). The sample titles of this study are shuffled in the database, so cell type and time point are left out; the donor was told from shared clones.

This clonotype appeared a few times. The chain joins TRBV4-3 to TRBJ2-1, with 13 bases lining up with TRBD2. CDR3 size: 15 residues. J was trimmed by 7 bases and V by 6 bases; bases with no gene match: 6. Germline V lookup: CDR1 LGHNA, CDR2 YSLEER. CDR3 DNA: TGCGCCAGCAGTTTACTAGCGGGGGGGCTTAATGAGCAGTTCTTC. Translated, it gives CASSLLAGGLNEQFF.

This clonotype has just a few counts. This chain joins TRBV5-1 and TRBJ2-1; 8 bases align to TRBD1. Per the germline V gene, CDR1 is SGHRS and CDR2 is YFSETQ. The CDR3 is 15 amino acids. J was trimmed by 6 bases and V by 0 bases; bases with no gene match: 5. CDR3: CASSLETGVSNEQFF. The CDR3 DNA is TGCGCCAGCAGCTTGGAGACAGGGGTGAGCAATGAGCAGTTCTTC.

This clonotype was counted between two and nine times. CDR3 loop: CAMSWGSGDKETQYF. CDR3 coding DNA: TGTGCCATGTCGTGGGGTAGCGGGGATAAAGAGACCCAGTACTTC. This chain uses TRBV10-3 with TRBJ2-5, with TRBD2 matching over 8 bases. This CDR3 region has 15 residues. The germline V gene encodes CDR1 ENHRY and CDR2 SYGVKD. Trimming at V came to 9 bases and at J to 3 bases, leaving 12 bases not matched to a gene.

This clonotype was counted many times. This CDR3 reads CSARDPTGAGTEAFF. In nucleotides, the CDR3 is TGCAGTGCTAGAGACCCGACAGGGGCAGGCACTGAAGCTTTCTTT. The J gene is TRBJ1-1, the V gene TRBV20-1; 8 bases are a match to TRBD1. V gave up 0 bases and J gave up 4 bases; unmatched junction bases: 7. Per germline, CDR1 DFQATT and CDR2 SNEGSKA (reference sequence). The CDR3 is made up of 15 amino acids.

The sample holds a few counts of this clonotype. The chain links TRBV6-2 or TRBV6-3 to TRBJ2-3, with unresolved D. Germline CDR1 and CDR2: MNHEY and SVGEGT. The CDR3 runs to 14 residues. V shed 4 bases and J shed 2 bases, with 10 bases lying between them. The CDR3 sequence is CASSFDITTDTQYF. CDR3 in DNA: TGTGCCAGCAGTTTTGACATTACCACAGATACGCAGTATTTT.

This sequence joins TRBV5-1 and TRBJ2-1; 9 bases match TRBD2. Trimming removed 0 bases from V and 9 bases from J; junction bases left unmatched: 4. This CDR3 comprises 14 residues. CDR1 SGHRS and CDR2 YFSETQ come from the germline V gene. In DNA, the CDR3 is TGCGCCAGCAGCTTGGCTAGCGGGGAGAGTGAGCAGTTCTTC. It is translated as CASSLASGESEQFF. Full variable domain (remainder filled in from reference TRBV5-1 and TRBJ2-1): KAGVTQTPRYLIKTRGQQVTLSCSPISGHRSVSWYQQTPGQGLQFLFEYFSETQRNKGNFPGRFSGRQFSNSRSEMNVSTLELGDSALYLCASSLASGESEQFFGPGTRLTVL.

CDR3 residues: CASSYLGASYEQYF. DNA for the CDR3: TGTGCCAGCAGTTACCTGGGTGCCTCCTACGAGCAGTACTTC. The rearrangement uses TRBV6-5 and TRBJ2-7, with D unresolved. The CDR3 has 14 amino acids. Germline V gene lookup returns CDR1 MNHEY and CDR2 SVGAGI. V dropped 2 bases and J dropped 0 bases, with 8 bases sitting between them.

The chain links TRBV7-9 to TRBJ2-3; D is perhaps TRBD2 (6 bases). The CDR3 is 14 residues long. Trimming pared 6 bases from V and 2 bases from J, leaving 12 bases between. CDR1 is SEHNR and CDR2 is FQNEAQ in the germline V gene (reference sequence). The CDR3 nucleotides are TGTGCCAGCAGTTACGGGGGTCTCACAGATACGCAGTATTTT. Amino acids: CASSYGGLTDTQYF.

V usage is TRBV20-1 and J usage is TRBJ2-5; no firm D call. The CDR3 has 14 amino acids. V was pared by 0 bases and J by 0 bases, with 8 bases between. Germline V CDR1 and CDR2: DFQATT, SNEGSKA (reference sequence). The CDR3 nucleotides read TGCAGTGCTAGAGACCCCCAGAACCAAGAGACCCAGTACTTC. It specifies CSARDPQNQETQYF.